A single sample is the source of the 28 T cell receptor beta chains below, sequenced in a study of OX40 agonist ivuxolimab in advanced cancers. Data came from immunoSEQ multiplex PCR; TCRdb stores just in-frame clones and leaves some out. The table records about 75,000 clones, roughly 84% of them present only once. Sequenced material: CD4+ or CD8+ T cells sorted from blood, taken in a trial of the OX40 agonist ivuxolimab. The receptors derive from an adult with an advanced solid tumor such as melanoma, head and neck, liver or kidney cancer.

The rearrangement links TRBV18 to TRBJ1-6; D gene uncertain. The V and J ends lost 2 bases and 9 bases respectively, with 11 bases between them. The CDR3 spans 14 residues. Germline assignment: CDR1 KGHSH and CDR2 LQKENI. CDR3 DNA: TGTGCCAGCTCACCAGAGGGAATGAGTTCACCCCTCCACTTT. Its translation is CASSPEGMSSPLHF.

CDR3 residues: CASSATGTGGYTF. In DNA, the CDR3 is TGTGCCAGCAGTGCGACCGGGACAGGCGGCTACACCTTC. The V gene is TRBV6-1, the J gene TRBJ1-2, with 8 positions matching TRBD1. The CDR3 is 13 residues long. Germline V gene lookup returns CDR1 MNHNS and CDR2 SASEGT. V trimming: 4 bases; J trimming: 8 bases; junction bases outside the gene matches: 6.

This clone showed up just a few times. The rearrangement joins TRBV25-1 to TRBJ2-7; D gene ambiguous. The CDR3 extends over 11 amino acids. V was shortened by 5 bases and J by 6 bases, with 8 bases between the two germline ends. Germline values: CDR1 MGHDK, CDR2 SYGVNS. The CDR3 reads CASSSYTEQYF. The CDR3 region has the DNA TGTGCCAGCAGTTCTTATACCGAGCAGTACTTC.

The chain uses TRBV5-4 and TRBJ2-1; no firm D call. The CDR3 is made up of 15 amino acids. The germline V gene encodes CDR1 SGHNT and CDR2 YYREEE (reference sequence). V dropped 0 bases and J dropped 2 bases, with 9 bases sitting between them. CDR3 sequence: CASSLDRTTYNEQFF. CDR3 sequence (DNA): TGTGCCAGCAGCTTGGACCGGACCACCTACAATGAGCAGTTCTTC.

V usage is TRBV5-1 and J usage is TRBJ2-3, with D perhaps matching TRBD2 (6 bases). The CDR3 runs 16 residues. The germline V and J ends were trimmed by 1 base and 4 bases, with 16 bases remaining between them. Germline CDR1 is SGHRS and CDR2 is YFSETQ. The CDR3 here is CASSLLGGTPSDTQYF. For the CDR3, the DNA is TGCGCCAGCAGCTTGTTGGGCGGGACCCCCTCAGATACGCAGTATTTT.

The chain combines TRBV5-4 with TRBJ2-2; D is unresolved. The V end lost 4 bases, the J end lost 6 bases, and 10 bases lay between the germline ends. Germline V gene sequence: CDR1 SGHNT, CDR2 YYREEE (reference sequence). The CDR3 has 13 residues. In DNA, the CDR3 is TGTGCCAGCAGCCCCCGACTGGCCGGGGAGCTGTTTTTT. It codes for CASSPRLAGELFF.

This clone is a singleton in its sample. This chain uses TRBV19 with TRBJ2-3, with 9 bases that match TRBD2. The CDR3 has 15 residues. Trimming cost V 6 bases and J 2 bases; bases outside gene matches: 6. The V gene's germline CDR1 is LNHDA and CDR2 SQIVND (reference sequence). CDR3 region: CASRDLAGPTDTQYF. The DNA of the CDR3 is TGTGCCAGTAGAGATCTAGCGGGGCCCACAGATACGCAGTATTTT.

The V call is TRBV2, the J call TRBJ2-2; D possibly corresponds to TRBD2 (6 bases). Germline assignment: CDR1 SNHLY and CDR2 FYNNEI. The CDR3 is 14 amino acids. Trimming stripped 5 bases from V and 8 bases from J, with 15 bases between. The CDR3 DNA follows: TGTGCCAGCAGTACCCCCCGGGAGCTGGGGGAGCTGTTTTTT. Protein product: CASSTPRELGELFF.

This chain links TRBV28 with TRBJ2-3; D may be TRBD1 or TRBD2 (5 bases each). Trimming pared 4 bases from V and 2 bases from J, leaving 16 bases between. CDR3 length: 16 amino acids. In germline, CDR1 is MDHEN, CDR2 SYDVKM. The CDR3 reads CASSWAPGPTTDTQYF. In DNA, the CDR3 is TGTGCCAGCAGTTGGGCCCCGGGACCCACCACAGATACGCAGTATTTT.

The J gene is TRBJ2-3, the V gene TRBV25-1; D may match TRBD1 or TRBD2 (5 bases each). CDR3 size: 14 residues. Between the trimmed V and J ends, which lost 5 bases and 2 bases, there was a span of 11 bases. Per the germline V gene, CDR1 is MGHDK and CDR2 is SYGVNS. The CDR3 DNA follows: TGTGCCAGCAGTCGGGGCAGGTTCACAGATACGCAGTATTTT. This translates into CASSRGRFTDTQYF.

The rearrangement uses TRBV7-9 and TRBJ1-1, with a possible D match to TRBD1 (5 bases). Per the germline V gene, CDR1 is SEHNR and CDR2 is FQNEAQ (reference sequence). This CDR3 is 16 amino acids long. Trimming took off 2 bases at V and 6 bases at J, with 19 bases between the two ends. This chain's CDR3 is CASSLSEGGGVAEAFF. The CDR3 DNA is TGTGCCAGCAGCTTATCCGAAGGCGGGGGGGTGGCTGAAGCTTTCTTT.

This clone has only a few counts. The chain recombines TRBV11-2 with TRBJ2-1; TRBD2 is a possible D gene (6 bases). V gave up 2 bases and J gave up 4 bases, with 9 bases separating them. The germline gives CDR1 SGHAT, CDR2 FQNNGV. This CDR3 has 14 residues. CDR3 in DNA: TGTGCCAGCAGCTTAACGGGAGTGTACAATGAGCAGTTCTTC. Translating gives CASSLTGVYNEQFF.

V is TRBV2 and J is TRBJ2-1, with D possibly TRBD2 on 5 matching bases. With 1 base removed from V and 6 bases from J, the gap between germline ends came to 19 bases. CDR3 length equals 17 residues. Germline CDR1 SNHLY, CDR2 FYNNEI. The CDR3 here is CASSEDHTWRVPNEQFF. The CDR3 coding sequence is TGTGCCAGCAGTGAAGACCACACCTGGCGGGTCCCCAATGAGCAGTTCTTC.

The chain is built from TRBV6-9 and TRBJ1-2; 10 bases are a match to TRBD1. This CDR3 has 16 residues. Per germline, CDR1 MNHGY and CDR2 SVAAGI. J was trimmed by 4 bases and V by 5 bases; bases with no gene match: 10. The CDR3 spells CASSPVTGTGAYGYTF. DNA of the CDR3: TGTGCCAGCAGTCCTGTAACGGGGACAGGGGCCTATGGCTACACCTTC.

V is TRBV28 and J is TRBJ2-1, with 7 bases matching TRBD2. The CDR3 is 16 residues long. The V gene end was trimmed by 5 bases and the J gene end by 4 bases; junction bases not matched to a gene: 11. CDR1 and CDR2 from the germline V gene are MDHEN and SYDVKM. CDR3 amino acids: CASSRTSATLYNEQFF. The CDR3, as DNA: TGTGCCAGCAGTCGAACTAGCGCGACCCTATACAATGAGCAGTTCTTC.

The genes are TRBV2 and TRBJ2-5; 10 bases are shared with TRBD1. Near its end, the DNA agrees better with TRBJ2-7, so the J call may be wrong. The germline CDR1 and CDR2 sequences are SNHLY and FYNNEI. The CDR3 extends over 15 amino acids. CDR3 nucleotide sequence: TGTGCCAGCAGGCAAGGGACAGGGGATGGTTACGAGCAGTACTTC. Encoded protein: CASRQGTGDGYEQYF.

The chain employs TRBV6-1 and TRBJ1-1, with D tentatively TRBD1 (6 bases). Trimming pared 6 bases from V and 4 bases from J, leaving 9 bases between. Looked up from germline, CDR1 is MNHNS and CDR2 is SASEGT. The CDR3 consists of 12 residues. This CDR3 reads CASSRGPTEAFF. The DNA for the CDR3 is TGTGCCAGCAGCAGGGGTCCCACTGAAGCTTTCTTT.

The chain combines TRBV5-1 with TRBJ2-5; D perhaps matches TRBD1 (6 bases). Germline V gene sequence: CDR1 SGHRS, CDR2 YFSETQ. The V gene lost 2 bases and the J gene lost 6 bases, with 23 bases spanning the gap. The CDR3 consists of 17 residues. CDR3 in amino acids: CASSLLPGTTEGKTQYF. The DNA of the CDR3 is TGCGCCAGCAGCTTATTACCAGGGACAACCGAGGGAAAGACCCAGTACTTC.

CDR3 amino acids: CASRQDGRPEAFF. CDR3 bases: TGTGCCAGCAGGCAGGACGGTCGTCCTGAAGCTTTCTTT. This chain uses TRBV6-5 with TRBJ1-1; D is ambiguous. Germline V gene sequence: CDR1 MNHEY, CDR2 SVGAGI. The CDR3 runs to 13 residues. Trimming removed 6 bases at V and 6 bases at J, with 14 bases between.

V gene TRBV19 combines with J gene TRBJ2-5; 8 bases fit TRBD2. The length of the CDR3 is 14 residues. With 3 bases clipped from V and 4 bases from J, the junction kept 4 bases outside the gene matches. Germline CDR1 is LNHDA and CDR2 is SQIVND (reference sequence). The CDR3 sequence: CASSMGLDGETQYF. CDR3 nucleotide sequence: TGTGCCAGTAGTATGGGACTAGACGGAGAGACCCAGTACTTC.

This chain joins TRBV27 and TRBJ1-2; 10 bases agree with TRBD1. CDR3 length: 14 residues. V lost 6 bases and J lost 8; bases outside the gene matches: 9. Germline V lookup: CDR1 MNHEY, CDR2 SMNVEV (reference sequence). CDR3 sequence reads: CASRDPGQGRGYTF. The CDR3 DNA is TGTGCCAGCAGGGATCCGGGACAGGGGCGAGGCTACACCTTC.

This chain joins TRBV11-2 and TRBJ2-1; no reliable D call. The CDR3 consists of 14 residues. Trimming shortened V by 5 bases and J by 4 bases, and 12 bases separated the two germline ends. Per the germline V gene, CDR1 is SGHAT and CDR2 is FQNNGV. The CDR3 nucleotides are TGTGCCAGCAGCCGAAATCCGGGTTACAATGAGCAGTTCTTC. Translating it yields CASSRNPGYNEQFF.

V gene TRBV5-1 combines with J gene TRBJ2-4; D is possibly TRBD1 or TRBD2 (5 bases each). The CDR3 is 14 residues long. Trimming shortened V by 0 bases and J by 8 bases, and 12 bases separated the two germline ends. Per the germline V gene, CDR1 is SGHRS and CDR2 is YFSETQ. The CDR3 protein is CASSLDTQGDIQYF. In nucleotides, the CDR3 is TGCGCCAGCAGCTTGGACACCCAGGGAGACATTCAGTACTTC.

J is TRBJ1-4 and V is TRBV6-1; D is unclear. V was pared by 6 bases and J by 5 bases, with 13 bases between. Germline lookup yields CDR1 MNHNS and CDR2 SASEGT. The CDR3 is made up of 14 amino acids. The CDR3 is CASSGLQPNEKLFF. The DNA for the CDR3 is TGTGCCAGCAGCGGTCTTCAGCCGAATGAAAAACTGTTTTTT.

The chain links TRBV2 to TRBJ2-2; D is unclear. This CDR3 contains 14 residues. V was pared by 3 bases and J by 1 base, with 6 bases between. Germline V gene sequence: CDR1 SNHLY, CDR2 FYNNEI. The CDR3 here is CASSELQNTGELFF. The DNA for the CDR3 is TGTGCCAGCAGTGAGCTGCAGAACACCGGGGAGCTGTTTTTT.

This chain's CDR3 is CASSDLTGNQPQHF. In DNA, the CDR3 is TGTGCCAGCAGTGACCTGACTGGCAATCAGCCCCAGCATTTT. The chain joins TRBV6-5 to TRBJ1-5; no reliable D call. The CDR3 has 14 residues. V was cut by 5 bases and J by 2 bases, with 10 bases left in between. Germline CDR1 is MNHEY and CDR2 is SVGAGI.

The chain combines TRBV4-1 with TRBJ2-4, with D maybe TRBD2 (5 bases). The CDR3 spans 17 residues. V was shortened by 0 bases and J by 0 bases, with 12 bases between the two germline ends. Germline V gene data show CDR1 as MGHRA and CDR2 as YSYEKL. The CDR3 region has the DNA TGCGCCAGCAGCCAAGATTGGGCAGGACTAGCCAAAAACATTCAGTACTTC. It is translated as CASSQDWAGLAKNIQYF.

The V gene is TRBV6-1, the J gene TRBJ2-7; 7 bases line up with TRBD2. Germline loops: CDR1 MNHNS, CDR2 SASEGT. After removal of 1 base from V and 2 bases from J, the junction contained 5 bases not matched to a gene. The CDR3 totals 15 residues. CDR3 sequence reads: CASSEGTRSAYEQYF. For the CDR3, the DNA is TGTGCCAGCAGTGAAGGGACTAGGAGCGCCTACGAGCAGTACTTC.